The 32 T cell receptor beta chains below come from one sample, sequenced in a study of T cell responses to AZD1222 COVID-19 vaccine. Sequencing used immunoSEQ multiplex PCR; TCRdb keeps in-frame clones, though not all of them. The table includes around 96,000 clones, approximately 91% detected once. The sequenced sample was peripheral blood, obtained on day 0 of AZD1222 vaccination. The receptor set was obtained from an adult in good health.

The chain's CDR3 is CASIAPGGVTEAFF. The CDR3 nucleotides read TGTGCCAGCATCGCTCCAGGAGGGGTCACTGAAGCTTTCTTT. This chain uses TRBV6-5 with TRBJ1-1; D possibly corresponds to TRBD1 (5 bases). Per the germline V gene, CDR1 is MNHEY and CDR2 is SVGAGI. This CDR3 has 14 amino acids. V was clipped by 7 bases and J by 4 bases, with 16 bases between them.

The chain employs TRBV6-5 and TRBJ2-1; 14 bases are shared with TRBD2. Germline V gene sequence: CDR1 MNHEY, CDR2 SVGAGI. CDR3 length equals 15 residues. With V trimmed by 6 bases and J by 4 bases, 2 bases remained unmatched. CDR3 sequence: CASSRTSGGYNEQFF. The CDR3 nucleotides are TGTGCCAGCAGCCGGACTAGCGGGGGGTACAATGAGCAGTTCTTC.

There are a few counts of this clone. The rearrangement uses TRBV29-1 and TRBJ2-1; no firm D call. Germline CDR1 reads SQVTM; CDR2 reads ANQGSEA. The CDR3 spans 13 residues. Trimming took off 1 base at V and 3 bases at J, with 7 bases between the two ends. CDR3 in amino acids: CSVEGQNYNEQFF. As DNA, the CDR3 is TGCAGCGTTGAAGGGCAGAACTACAATGAGCAGTTCTTC.

This sequence joins TRBV6-5 and TRBJ1-2, with a weak D call TRBD1 (6 bases). CDR1 is MNHEY, CDR2 SVGAGI, per germline. The length of the CDR3 is 15 residues. V lost 4 bases and J lost 3, with 15 bases in between. CDR3 in amino acids: CASSSPTEGDYGYTF. DNA for the CDR3: TGTGCCAGCAGTTCTCCCACTGAGGGGGACTATGGCTACACCTTC.

This clone appeared once. Other nucleotide sequences in the sample specify the same CDR3. The chain combines TRBV7-9 with TRBJ1-1, with no clear D. This CDR3 contains 13 residues. Germline CDR1 reads SEHNR; CDR2 reads FQNEAQ (reference sequence). V was clipped by 3 bases and J by 2 bases, with 7 bases between them. CDR3 DNA sequence: TGTGCCAGCAGCTTCTCCGGAAACACTGAAGCTTTCTTT. Protein sequence: CASSFSGNTEAFF.

The chain carries TRBV7-9 and TRBJ2-3; D is perhaps TRBD1 or TRBD2 (5 bases each). Trimming cost V 6 bases and J 4 bases, with 17 bases left between them. The germline V gene has CDR1 SEHNR and CDR2 FQNEAQ (reference sequence). CDR3 size: 15 residues. Here the CDR3 reads CASSSPEGSPDTQYF. In DNA, the CDR3 is TGTGCCAGCAGTTCGCCTGAGGGGTCCCCAGATACGCAGTATTTT.

This chain links TRBV30 with TRBJ1-5; no firm D call. CDR3 size: 14 residues. Trimming left V 2 bases short and J 1 base short, with 9 bases between. Germline assignment: CDR1 GTSNPN and CDR2 SVGIG (reference sequence). CDR3 region: CAWSTELSNQPQHF. The DNA of the CDR3 is TGTGCCTGGAGTACTGAGTTAAGCAATCAGCCCCAGCATTTT.

The rearrangement uses TRBV3-1 (or the pseudogene TRBV3-2) and TRBJ2-7; 12 bases match TRBD2. The CDR3 has 16 amino acids. The V and J ends lost 4 bases and 2 bases, in that order; junction bases with no gene match: 6. The germline CDR1 and CDR2 sequences are LGHDT and YNNKEL (reference sequence). The CDR3 is CASSLLLAGGAYEQYF. The CDR3 nucleotides are TGTGCCAGCAGCCTGTTACTAGCGGGGGGCGCCTACGAGCAGTACTTC.

The count of this clone is one. V gene TRBV5-1 combines with J gene TRBJ2-2, with D maybe TRBD1 (6 bases). Trimming stripped 0 bases from V and 4 bases from J, with 7 bases between. The CDR3 runs 14 residues. Looked up from germline, CDR1 is SGHRS and CDR2 is YFSETQ. The CDR3 reads CASSLDRATGELFF. CDR3 coding DNA: TGCGCCAGCAGCTTGGACAGGGCCACCGGGGAGCTGTTTTTT.

This rearrangement joins TRBV30 to TRBJ1-6; TRBD1 agrees at 12 bases. This CDR3 has 16 amino acids. Germline-derived CDR1 and CDR2 are GTSNPN and SVGIG (reference sequence). V lost 7 bases to trimming and J lost 2 bases; unmatched junction nucleotides: 6. In DNA, the CDR3 is TGTGCCTCCCGGGACAGGGGGCGCGCCTATAATTCACCCCTCCACTTT. Translating gives CASRDRGRAYNSPLHF.

The rearrangement uses TRBV2 and TRBJ1-2; 7 bases map to TRBD1. CDR1 is SNHLY and CDR2 is FYNNEI in the germline V gene. V lost 7 bases and J lost 7; bases outside the gene matches: 3. This CDR3 region has 11 residues. DNA of the CDR3: TGTGCCAGCACGGCAGGGGGTGGCTACACCTTC. As protein: CASTAGGGYTF.

The chain is built from TRBV6-4 and TRBJ1-5; TRBD1 matches 8 bases. The germline V gene has CDR1 MRHNA and CDR2 SNTAGT. The length of the CDR3 is 14 residues. J was trimmed by 5 bases and V by 10 bases; bases with no gene match: 10. The CDR3 region is CATRDRPGHQPQHF. The CDR3 DNA reads TGTGCCACCCGGGACAGGCCGGGGCATCAGCCCCAGCATTTT.

V usage is TRBV30 and J usage is TRBJ1-2; 7 bases align to TRBD1. Germline V gives CDR1 GTSNPN, CDR2 SVGIG (reference sequence). V gave up 6 bases and J gave up 4 bases; unmatched junction bases: 11. The CDR3 has 14 residues. The CDR3 DNA follows: TGTGCCTGTAGGAGACAGGGTCGAGGCTATGGCTACACCTTC. Amino acids: CACRRQGRGYGYTF.

The chain is built from TRBV7-9 and TRBJ1-4; D remains ambiguous. V gave up 2 bases and J gave up 0 bases, with 10 bases separating them. Per the germline V gene, CDR1 is SEHNR and CDR2 is FQNEAQ (reference sequence). The CDR3 totals 16 residues. CDR3 sequence: CASSLHSPATNEKLFF. DNA of the CDR3: TGTGCCAGCAGCTTACACAGCCCTGCAACTAATGAAAAACTGTTTTTT.

V usage is TRBV7-8 and J usage is TRBJ2-1; 14 nucleotides line up with TRBD2. With V trimmed by 4 bases and J by 4 bases, 6 bases remained unmatched. CDR1 SGHVS and CDR2 FQNEAQ come from the germline V gene. The CDR3 consists of 17 residues. In DNA form, the CDR3 reads TGTGCCAGCAGCTCGGGGACTAGCGGGGGCCTTTACAATGAGCAGTTCTTC. Its protein product is CASSSGTSGGLYNEQFF.

V and J are TRBV3-1 (or the pseudogene TRBV3-2) and TRBJ1-4; D gene ambiguous. V lost 5 bases and J 6 bases, leaving 13 bases between the germline ends. The V gene's germline CDR1 is LGHDT and CDR2 YNNKEL (reference sequence). The CDR3 totals 14 residues. The CDR3 here is CASSGRVEDEKLFF. CDR3 in DNA: TGTGCCAGCAGCGGAAGGGTGGAGGATGAAAAACTGTTTTTT.

The chain links TRBV6-2 or TRBV6-3 to TRBJ1-5; D is unclear. Germline-derived CDR1 and CDR2 are MNHEY and SVGEGT. V lost 2 bases, J lost 9 bases, and 26 bases lay in between. The CDR3 contains 18 residues. CDR3: CASSYGLNSGPLGWPQHF. The CDR3 nucleotides read TGTGCCAGCAGTTACGGTCTAAATTCCGGGCCCCTAGGATGGCCCCAGCATTTT.

The chain links TRBV9 to TRBJ1-1; D gene uncertain. Trimming cost V 0 bases and J 0 bases, with 21 bases left between them. This CDR3 has 19 amino acids. The germline CDR1 and CDR2 sequences are SGDLS and YYNGEE. CDR3 in DNA: TGTGCCAGCAGCGTAGGACGGGTATTAACCCCGTCCATGAACACTGAAGCTTTCTTT. Encoded protein: CASSVGRVLTPSMNTEAFF.

Only a few counts were recorded for this clone. This chain uses TRBV5-1 with TRBJ2-7; 10 nucleotides agree with TRBD2. The CDR3 runs to 14 residues. From germline, CDR1 is SGHRS and CDR2 YFSETQ. V trimming: 4 bases; J trimming: 5 bases; junction bases outside the gene matches: 6. The CDR3 DNA reads TGCGCCAGCAGCACCTCTAGCGGGGGCCACGAGCAGTACTTC. This codes for CASSTSSGGHEQYF. Full variable domain (outside the CDR3, taken from reference TRBV5-1 and TRBJ2-7): KAGVTQTPRYLIKTRGQQVTLSCSPISGHRSVSWYQQTPGQGLQFLFEYFSETQRNKGNFPGRFSGRQFSNSRSEMNVSTLELGDSALYLCASSTSSGGHEQYFGPGTRLTVT.

This sequence joins TRBV14 and TRBJ2-1, with D perhaps TRBD1 or TRBD2 (5 bases each). Germline loops: CDR1 SGHDN, CDR2 FVKESK. The CDR3 sequence is 14 residues long. V shed 1 base and J shed 10 bases, with 14 bases lying between them. CDR3 nucleotide sequence: TGTGCCAGCAGCCAAGGGGGGACCATCTGGGAGCAGTTCTTC. Protein: CASSQGGTIWEQFF.

The genes are TRBV9 and TRBJ1-2, with D unresolved. CDR3 size: 15 residues. Germline lookup yields CDR1 SGDLS and CDR2 YYNGEE. Trimming stripped 4 bases from V and 4 bases from J, with 17 bases between. As DNA, the CDR3 is TGTGCCAGCAGCTCCCCGAAGACTCGAGGCTATGGCTACACCTTC. It encodes CASSSPKTRGYGYTF.

The chain uses TRBV4-3 and TRBJ1-2; a weak D match, TRBD1 (5 bases). The CDR3 contains 14 residues. Trimming took off 4 bases at V and 4 bases at J, with 13 bases between the two ends. CDR1 and CDR2 (germline): LGHNA, YSLEER. CDR3 protein: CASSPMVGLYGYTF. As DNA, the CDR3 is TGCGCCAGCAGCCCTATGGTGGGGCTCTATGGCTACACCTTC.

The CDR3 spells CAIQPTGEAFSGYGYTF. The CDR3 coding sequence is TGTGCCATTCAACCGACAGGGGAGGCCTTCTCGGGCTATGGCTACACCTTC. The chain uses TRBV10-3 and TRBJ1-2; 8 nucleotides align to TRBD1. This CDR3 comprises 17 residues. Germline trimming cut 9 bases from V and 4 bases from J; bases unmatched to any gene: 19. CDR1 ENHRY and CDR2 SYGVKD come from the germline V gene.

This chain joins TRBV28 and TRBJ1-5, with D possibly TRBD1 on 5 matching bases. The CDR3 covers 13 residues. Trimming shortened V by 4 bases and J by 5 bases, and 9 bases separated the two germline ends. Germline V gene lookup returns CDR1 MDHEN and CDR2 SYDVKM. Written as DNA, the CDR3 is TGTGCCAGCAGTTCGGGGGGTTATCAGCCCCAGCATTTT. As protein: CASSSGGYQPQHF.

V is TRBV4-3 and J is TRBJ2-1, with D possibly being TRBD2 (6 bases). This CDR3 spans 16 amino acids. V lost 2 bases and J lost 15, with 26 bases in between. Germline values: CDR1 LGHNA, CDR2 YSLEER. CDR3 residues: CASSQSAQRTTLDVFF. The CDR3 DNA reads as TGCGCCAGCAGCCAATCGGCTCAACGGACTACCCTCGATGTGTTCTTC.

The chain employs TRBV12-3 or TRBV12-4 and TRBJ1-2; a weak D match, TRBD1 (5 bases). The CDR3 spans 13 residues. V lost 3 bases to trimming and J lost 8 bases, with 13 bases between them. CDR3 protein: CASSFREGSGYTF. Written as DNA, the CDR3 is TGTGCCAGCAGTTTCAGGGAGGGCTCGGGCTACACCTTC.

This clone was seen once. This chain connects TRBV30 to TRBJ1-5; tentatively, D is TRBD1 (5 bases). V dropped 3 bases and J dropped 2 bases, with 14 bases sitting between them. The germline V gene has CDR1 GTSNPN and CDR2 SVGIG (reference sequence). This CDR3 has 15 residues. This CDR3 reads CAWSHRGVGNQPQHF. The DNA for the CDR3 is TGTGCCTGGAGCCACCGGGGGGTAGGCAATCAGCCCCAGCATTTT.

The J gene is TRBJ1-2, the V gene TRBV30; D remains unclear. Deletions cut 0 bases from V and 0 bases from J, with 11 bases between. The CDR3 extends over 15 amino acids. Germline values: CDR1 GTSNPN, CDR2 SVGIG (reference sequence). The CDR3 here is CAWSVHGIANYGYTF. CDR3 nucleotides: TGTGCCTGGAGTGTACACGGAATAGCTAACTATGGCTACACCTTC.

The chain joins TRBV5-6 to TRBJ1-1; D is ambiguous. V shed 1 base and J shed 0 bases, with 10 bases lying between them. Germline CDR1 is SGHDT and CDR2 is YYEEEE. The CDR3 contains 15 residues. The CDR3, as DNA: TGTGCCAGCAGCTTGTCACAAGTACTGAACACTGAAGCTTTCTTT. Translating it yields CASSLSQVLNTEAFF.

The chain links TRBV5-1 to TRBJ1-2, with D maybe TRBD1 (6 bases). Germline lookup yields CDR1 SGHRS and CDR2 YFSETQ. V shed 4 bases and J shed 4 bases, with 17 bases lying between them. The CDR3 extends over 15 amino acids. CDR3 in amino acids: CASSKRQDRSYGYTF. CDR3 DNA: TGCGCCAGCAGCAAAAGACAGGACCGTTCCTATGGCTACACCTTC.

This clone was counted once. The rearrangement uses TRBV6-5 and TRBJ1-2, with no clear D. The CDR3 sequence is 15 residues long. V lost 5 bases, J lost 2 bases, and 15 bases lay in between. Germline CDR1 is MNHEY and CDR2 is SVGAGI. CDR3: CASSRSLGVNYGYTF. The DNA for the CDR3 is TGTGCCAGCAGTAGGAGTCTGGGTGTAAACTATGGCTACACCTTC.

The CDR3 region is CASMAQHNTGELFF. Here the CDR3 DNA reads TGTGCCAGCATGGCCCAGCACAACACCGGGGAGCTGTTTTTT. V and J are TRBV6-4 and TRBJ2-2; D gene uncertain. Germline loops: CDR1 MRHNA, CDR2 SNTAGT. Trimming pared 7 bases from V and 2 bases from J, leaving 11 bases between. The CDR3 is 14 amino acids.